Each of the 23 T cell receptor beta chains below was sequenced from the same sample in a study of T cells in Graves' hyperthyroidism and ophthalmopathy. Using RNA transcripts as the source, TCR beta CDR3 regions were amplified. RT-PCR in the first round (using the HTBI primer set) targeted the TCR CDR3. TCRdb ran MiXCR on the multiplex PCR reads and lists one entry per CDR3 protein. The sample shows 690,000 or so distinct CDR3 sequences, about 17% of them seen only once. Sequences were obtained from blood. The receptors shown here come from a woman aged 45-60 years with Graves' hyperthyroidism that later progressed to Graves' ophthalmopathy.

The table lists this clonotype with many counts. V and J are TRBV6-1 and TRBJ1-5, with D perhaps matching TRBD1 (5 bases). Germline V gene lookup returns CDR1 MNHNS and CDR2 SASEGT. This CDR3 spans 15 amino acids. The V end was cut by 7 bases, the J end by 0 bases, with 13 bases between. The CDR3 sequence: CASTSGTTSNQPQHF. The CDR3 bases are TGTGCCAGCACCAGCGGGACGACTAGCAATCAGCCCCAGCATTTT.

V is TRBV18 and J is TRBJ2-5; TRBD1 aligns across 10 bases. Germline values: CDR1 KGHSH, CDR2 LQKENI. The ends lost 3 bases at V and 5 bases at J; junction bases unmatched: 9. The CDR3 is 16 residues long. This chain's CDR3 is CASSPMTGGSGETQYF. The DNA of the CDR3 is TGTGCCAGCTCACCGATGACAGGGGGCAGCGGGGAGACCCAGTACTTC.

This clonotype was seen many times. The CDR3 reads CASSLIVAGGQETQYF. In DNA, the CDR3 is TGTGCCAGCAGTTTAATAGTAGCGGGGGGGCAAGAGACCCAGTACTTC. The chain is built from TRBV12-3 or TRBV12-4 and TRBJ2-5, with TRBD2 identical over 11 bases. The ends lost 2 bases at V and 2 bases at J; junction bases unmatched: 4. The CDR3 length is 16 residues.

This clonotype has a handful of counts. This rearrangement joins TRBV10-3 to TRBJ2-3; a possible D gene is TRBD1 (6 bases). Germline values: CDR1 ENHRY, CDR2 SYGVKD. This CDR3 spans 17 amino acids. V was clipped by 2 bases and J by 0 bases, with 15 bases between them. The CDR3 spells CAISELTGELSTDTQYF. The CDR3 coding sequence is TGTGCCATCAGTGAGCTGACAGGTGAACTTAGCACAGATACGCAGTATTTT.

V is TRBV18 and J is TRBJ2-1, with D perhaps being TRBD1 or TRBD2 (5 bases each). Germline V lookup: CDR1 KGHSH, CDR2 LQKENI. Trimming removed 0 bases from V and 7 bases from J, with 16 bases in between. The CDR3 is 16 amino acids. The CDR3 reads CASSPPVGTVNNEQFF. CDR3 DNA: TGTGCCAGCTCACCACCTGTAGGGACCGTAAATAATGAGCAGTTCTTC.

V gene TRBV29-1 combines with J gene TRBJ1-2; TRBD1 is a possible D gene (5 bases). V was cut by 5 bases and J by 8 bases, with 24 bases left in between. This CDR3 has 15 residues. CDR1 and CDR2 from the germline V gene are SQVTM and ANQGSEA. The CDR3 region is CSVLAAGSVSFGYTF. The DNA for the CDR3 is TGCAGCGTTTTGGCGGCAGGGTCAGTTTCTTTCGGCTACACCTTC.

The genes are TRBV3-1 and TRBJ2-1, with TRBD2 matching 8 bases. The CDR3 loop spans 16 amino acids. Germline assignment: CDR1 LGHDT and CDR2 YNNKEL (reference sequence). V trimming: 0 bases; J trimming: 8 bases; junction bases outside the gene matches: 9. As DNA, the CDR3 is TGTGCCAGCAGCCAAGACCGGACGGGGGGGATGGATGAGCAGTTCTTC. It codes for CASSQDRTGGMDEQFF.

The CDR3 loop reads CASSWRRVQETQYF. The CDR3 nucleotides read TGTGCCAGCAGTTGGCGGCGGGTCCAAGAGACCCAGTACTTC. This sequence joins TRBV6-1 and TRBJ2-5; tentative D call: TRBD2 (5 bases). V was cut by 5 bases and J by 1 base, with 11 bases left in between. Germline V gene lookup returns CDR1 MNHNS and CDR2 SASEGT. The CDR3 is 14 residues long.

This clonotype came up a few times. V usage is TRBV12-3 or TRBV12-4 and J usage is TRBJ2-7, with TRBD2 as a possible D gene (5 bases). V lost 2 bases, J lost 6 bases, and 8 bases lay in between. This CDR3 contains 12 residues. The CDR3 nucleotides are TGTGCCAGCAGTTTACGGGATGTCGAGCAGTACTTC. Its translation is CASSLRDVEQYF.

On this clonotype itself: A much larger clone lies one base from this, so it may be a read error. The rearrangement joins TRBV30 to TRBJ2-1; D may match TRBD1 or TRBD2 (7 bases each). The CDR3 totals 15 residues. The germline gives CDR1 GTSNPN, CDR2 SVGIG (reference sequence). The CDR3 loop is CAWSLLGQGGNVQFF. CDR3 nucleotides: TGTGCCTGGAGTCTCTTAGGGCAGGGGGGGAATGTGCAGTTCTTC.

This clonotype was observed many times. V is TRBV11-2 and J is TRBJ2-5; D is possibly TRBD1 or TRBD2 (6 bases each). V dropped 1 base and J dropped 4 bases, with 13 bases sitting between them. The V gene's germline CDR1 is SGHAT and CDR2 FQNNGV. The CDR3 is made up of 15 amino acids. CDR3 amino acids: CASSLVGGLAETQYF. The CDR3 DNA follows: TGTGCCAGCAGCTTAGTGGGGGGCCTAGCAGAGACCCAGTACTTC.

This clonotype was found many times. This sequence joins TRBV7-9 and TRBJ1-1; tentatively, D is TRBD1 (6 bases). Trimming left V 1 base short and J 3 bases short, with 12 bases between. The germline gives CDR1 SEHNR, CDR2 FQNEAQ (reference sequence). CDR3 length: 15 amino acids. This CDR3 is CASSLGSGADTEAFF. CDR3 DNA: TGTGCCAGCAGCTTAGGTTCAGGGGCGGACACTGAAGCTTTCTTT.

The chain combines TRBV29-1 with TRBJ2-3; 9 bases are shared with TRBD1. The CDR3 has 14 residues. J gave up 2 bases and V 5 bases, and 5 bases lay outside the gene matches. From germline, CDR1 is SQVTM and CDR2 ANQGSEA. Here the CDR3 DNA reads TGCAGCGTTATAAGGGACAGGGTCACAGATACGCAGTATTTT. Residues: CSVIRDRVTDTQYF.

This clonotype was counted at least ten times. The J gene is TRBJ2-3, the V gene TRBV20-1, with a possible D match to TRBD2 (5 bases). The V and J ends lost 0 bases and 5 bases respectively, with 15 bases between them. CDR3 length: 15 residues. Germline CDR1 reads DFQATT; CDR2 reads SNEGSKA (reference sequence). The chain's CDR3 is CSAREQAGVGDTQYF. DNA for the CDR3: TGCAGTGCTAGAGAACAAGCCGGGGTCGGAGATACGCAGTATTTT.

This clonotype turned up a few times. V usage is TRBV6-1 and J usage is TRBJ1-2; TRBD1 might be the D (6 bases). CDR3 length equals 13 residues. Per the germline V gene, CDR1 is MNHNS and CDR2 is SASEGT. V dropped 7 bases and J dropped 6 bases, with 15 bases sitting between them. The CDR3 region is CASMTWGGHGYTF. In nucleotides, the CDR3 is TGTGCCAGCATGACCTGGGGGGGGCATGGCTACACCTTC.

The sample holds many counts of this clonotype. The CDR3 DNA reads TGTGCCAGCAGCTCCTATGACAGGGGTAGCAATCAGCCCCAGCATTTT. This codes for CASSSYDRGSNQPQHF. The chain uses TRBV7-8 and TRBJ1-5; 8 positions match TRBD1. CDR1 is SGHVS and CDR2 is FQNEAQ in the germline V gene. The trim removed 4 bases at V and 0 bases at J, leaving 5 bases unmatched. This CDR3 comprises 16 residues.

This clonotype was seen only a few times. The CDR3 protein is CAISDGSSYNEQFF. Here the CDR3 DNA reads TGTGCCATCAGTGACGGGAGCTCCTACAATGAGCAGTTCTTC. The chain employs TRBV10-3 and TRBJ2-1; tentative D call: TRBD2 (6 bases). The CDR3 consists of 14 residues. The V gene lost 3 bases and the J gene lost 0 bases, with 6 bases spanning the gap. CDR1 ENHRY and CDR2 SYGVKD come from the germline V gene.

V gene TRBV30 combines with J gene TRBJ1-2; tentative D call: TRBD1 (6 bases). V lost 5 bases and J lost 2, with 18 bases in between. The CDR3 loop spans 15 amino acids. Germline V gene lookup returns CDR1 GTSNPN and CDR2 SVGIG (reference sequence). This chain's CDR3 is CAWDPQGRGNYGYTF. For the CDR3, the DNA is TGTGCCTGGGACCCGCAGGGGCGCGGGAACTATGGCTACACCTTC.

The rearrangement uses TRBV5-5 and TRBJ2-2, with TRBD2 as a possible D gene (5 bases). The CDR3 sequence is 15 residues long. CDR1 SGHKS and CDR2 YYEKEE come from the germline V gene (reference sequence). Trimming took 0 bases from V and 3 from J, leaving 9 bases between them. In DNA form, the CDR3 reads TGTGCCAGCAGCTTGGTAACGGACTACACCGGGGAGCTGTTTTTT. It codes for CASSLVTDYTGELFF. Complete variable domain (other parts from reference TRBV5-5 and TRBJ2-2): DAGVTQSPTHLIKTRGQQVTLRCSPISGHKSVSWYQQVLGQGPQFIFQYYEKEERGRGNFPDRFSARQFPNYSSELNVNALLLGDSALYLCASSLVTDYTGELFFGEGSRLTVL.

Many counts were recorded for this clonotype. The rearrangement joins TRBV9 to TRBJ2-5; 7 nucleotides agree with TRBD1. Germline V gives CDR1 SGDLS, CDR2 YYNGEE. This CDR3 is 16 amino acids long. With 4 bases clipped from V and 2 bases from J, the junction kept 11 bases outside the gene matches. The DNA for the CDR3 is TGTGCCAGCAGCCCTAGCAGGGGGTGGGGACAAGAGACCCAGTACTTC. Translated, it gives CASSPSRGWGQETQYF.

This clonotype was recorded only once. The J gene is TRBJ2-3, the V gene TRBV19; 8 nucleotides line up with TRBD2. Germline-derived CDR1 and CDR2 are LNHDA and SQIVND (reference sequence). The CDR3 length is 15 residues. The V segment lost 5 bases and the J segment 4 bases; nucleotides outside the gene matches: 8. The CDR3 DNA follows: TGTGCCAGTAGTGGCCAGCGGGGGCAAGCAGATACGCAGTATTTT. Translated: CASSGQRGQADTQYF.

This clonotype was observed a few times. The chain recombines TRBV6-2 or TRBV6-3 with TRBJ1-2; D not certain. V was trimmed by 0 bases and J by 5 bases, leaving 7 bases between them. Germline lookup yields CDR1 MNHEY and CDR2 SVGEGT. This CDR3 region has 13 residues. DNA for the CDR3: TGTGCCAGCAGTTACTCCCGGCCTTATGGCTACACCTTC. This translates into CASSYSRPYGYTF.

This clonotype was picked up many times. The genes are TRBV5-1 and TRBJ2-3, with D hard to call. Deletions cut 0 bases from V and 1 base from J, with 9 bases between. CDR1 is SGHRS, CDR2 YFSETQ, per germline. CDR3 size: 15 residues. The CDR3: CASSLEGRGTDTQYF. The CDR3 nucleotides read TGCGCCAGCAGCTTGGAAGGGCGAGGCACAGATACGCAGTATTTT. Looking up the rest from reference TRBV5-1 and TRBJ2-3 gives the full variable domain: KAGVTQTPRYLIKTRGQQVTLSCSPISGHRSVSWYQQTPGQGLQFLFEYFSETQRNKGNFPGRFSGRQFSNSRSEMNVSTLELGDSALYLCASSLEGRGTDTQYFGPGTRLTVL.